This entry features one TCR beta chain sequence. Its antigen is not identified. This sample stems from a study of shared clonotypes between healthy human individuals. At the level of the study: The study drew on two women and three men aged 18 to 49 as donors.

Study-wide findings and caveats: Among non-shared clonotypes, generation probabilities were lower than among those shared by all four donors. Between a handful of donors, naive CD4 clonotypes were shared at a level of about 5%. Generally, estimated richness proved larger in naive subsets than it did in memory subsets.

CD8 cells regarded as naive lacked CD45RO, were positively chosen for CCR7, and omitted terminally differentiated effector memory CD45RA+ cells. Here immunoSEQ multiplex PCR was the method, and the copy in TCRdb shows in-frame clones only, minus some. The profile shows about 2.2 million clones, around 93% of them singletons. The receptor comes from a man in his late teens or twenties in good health. Some clones in this sample may be carry-over from other donors' samples. The material sequenced was naive CD8+ T cells from PBMCs.

CDR3 nucleotides: TGTGCCAGCAGCCAGTCGGGGGTAGGCTACACCTTC. It specifies CASSQSGVGYTF. This sequence joins TRBV7-2 and TRBJ1-2, with D possibly TRBD1 on 5 matching bases. There are 12 residues in the CDR3. V lost 5 bases and J lost 8, with 12 bases in between. Germline V gives CDR1 SGHTA, CDR2 FQGNSA.